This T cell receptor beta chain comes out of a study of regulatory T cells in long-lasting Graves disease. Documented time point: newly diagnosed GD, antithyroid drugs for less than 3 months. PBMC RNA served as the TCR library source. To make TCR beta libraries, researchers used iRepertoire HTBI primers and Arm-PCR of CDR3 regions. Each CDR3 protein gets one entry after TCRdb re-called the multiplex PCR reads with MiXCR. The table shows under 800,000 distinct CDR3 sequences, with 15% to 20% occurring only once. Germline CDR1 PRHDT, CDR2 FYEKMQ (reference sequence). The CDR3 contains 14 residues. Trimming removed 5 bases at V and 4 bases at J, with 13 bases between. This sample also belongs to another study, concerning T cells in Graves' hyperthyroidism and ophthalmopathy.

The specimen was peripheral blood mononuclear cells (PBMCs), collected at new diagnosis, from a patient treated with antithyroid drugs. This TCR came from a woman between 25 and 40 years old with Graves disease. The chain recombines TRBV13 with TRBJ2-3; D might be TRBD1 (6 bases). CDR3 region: CASSQATGSDTQYF. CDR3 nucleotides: TGTGCCAGCAGCCAAGCGACAGGTTCAGATACGCAGTATTTT.